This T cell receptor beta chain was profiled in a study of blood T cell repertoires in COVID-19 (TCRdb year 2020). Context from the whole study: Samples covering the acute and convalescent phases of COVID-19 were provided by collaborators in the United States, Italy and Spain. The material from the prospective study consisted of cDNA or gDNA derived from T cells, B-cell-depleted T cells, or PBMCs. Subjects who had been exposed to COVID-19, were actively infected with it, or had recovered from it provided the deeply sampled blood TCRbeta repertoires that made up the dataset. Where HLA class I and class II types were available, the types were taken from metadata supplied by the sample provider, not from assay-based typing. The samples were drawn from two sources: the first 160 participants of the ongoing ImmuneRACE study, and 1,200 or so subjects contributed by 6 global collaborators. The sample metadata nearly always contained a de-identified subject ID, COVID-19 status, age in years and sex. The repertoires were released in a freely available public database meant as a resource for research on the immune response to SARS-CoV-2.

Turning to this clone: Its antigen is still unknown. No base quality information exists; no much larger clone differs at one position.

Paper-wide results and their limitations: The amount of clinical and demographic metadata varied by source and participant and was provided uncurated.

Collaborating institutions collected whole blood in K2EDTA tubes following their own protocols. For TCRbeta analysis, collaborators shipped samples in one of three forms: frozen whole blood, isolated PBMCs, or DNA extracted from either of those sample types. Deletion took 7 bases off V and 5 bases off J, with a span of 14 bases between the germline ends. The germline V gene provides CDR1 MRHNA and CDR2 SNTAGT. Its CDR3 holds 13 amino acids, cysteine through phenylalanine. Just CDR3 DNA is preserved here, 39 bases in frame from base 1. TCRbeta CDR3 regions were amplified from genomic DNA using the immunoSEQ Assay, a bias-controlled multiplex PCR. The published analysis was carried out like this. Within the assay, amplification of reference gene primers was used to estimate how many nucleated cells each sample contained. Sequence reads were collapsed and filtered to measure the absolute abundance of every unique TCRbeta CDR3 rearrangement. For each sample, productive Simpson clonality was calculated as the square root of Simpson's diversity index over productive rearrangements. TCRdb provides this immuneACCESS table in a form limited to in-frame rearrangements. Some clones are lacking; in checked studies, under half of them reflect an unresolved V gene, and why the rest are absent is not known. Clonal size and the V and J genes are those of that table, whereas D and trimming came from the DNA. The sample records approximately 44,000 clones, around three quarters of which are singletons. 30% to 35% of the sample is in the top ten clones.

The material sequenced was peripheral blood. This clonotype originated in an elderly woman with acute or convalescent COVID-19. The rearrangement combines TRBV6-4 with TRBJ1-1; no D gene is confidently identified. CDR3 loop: CASKINAGTEAFF. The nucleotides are TGTGCCAGCAAAATTAACGCCGGGACTGAAGCTTTCTTT.